The source of this T cell receptor (beta chain) is a study of blood T cell repertoires in COVID-19. About the study: The United States, Italy and Spain supplied acute and convalescent COVID-19 samples.

This clone was detected once. This CDR3 contains 12 residues. Germline V CDR1 and CDR2: SEHNR, FQNEAQ (reference sequence). Trimming pared 1 base from V and 12 bases from J, leaving 7 bases between. Some clones are missing from TCRdb's copy, which holds only in-frame ones; the method was immunoSEQ multiplex PCR. The sample consists of about 240,000 clones, 82% of them appearing once. This clonotype originated in a woman aged 55-75 years with active or convalescent COVID-19. The chain recombines TRBV7-9 with TRBJ1-6; D ambiguous. Sample: peripheral blood. The CDR3 DNA is TGTGCCAGCAGCTTAGGCGGGGAACCCCTCCACTTT. Protein product: CASSLGGEPLHF.